The 31 T cell receptor beta chains listed next were all sequenced from one sample in a study of blood T cell repertoires in COVID-19 (dated by TCRdb to 2019 to 2021). The library relied on the immunoSEQ multiplex PCR assay. TCRdb's version of the immuneACCESS table is confined to in-frame rearrangements and falls short of the full clone set. An unresolved V gene accounts for under half of the shortfall where checked; the remainder is of unknown origin. Recorded for this sample are 90,000 to 120,000 clones; approximately 89% of them occurred a single time. Around 6.5% of the sample lies in the top ten. Sequences were obtained from peripheral blood. These receptor sequences come from a man aged 45-65 years with active or convalescent COVID-19.

This clone has only one observation. The chain recombines TRBV7-8 with TRBJ2-1, with D possibly TRBD2 on 6 matching bases. V was shortened by 5 bases and J by 5 bases, with 19 bases between the two germline ends. Germline lookup yields CDR1 SGHVS and CDR2 FQNEAQ. The CDR3 consists of 16 residues. CDR3 DNA sequence: TGTGCCAGCAGCCTACGACTGGGACTCGTGAACAATGAGCAGTTCTTC. Translated, it gives CASSLRLGLVNNEQFF.

This clone turned up a few times. DNA for the CDR3: TGTGCCAGCGGCAACCCAGAGGCGACAGGGAGTGGGGTTCCATTGGTGAGCTCCTACAATGAGCAGTTCTTC. It yields the protein CASGNPEATGSGVPLVSSYNEQFF. The chain employs TRBV21-1 and TRBJ2-1; the table's D call, TRBD1, was not checked against the DNA. TRBV21-1 is termed a pseudogene. The length of the CDR3 is 24 residues.

This chain uses TRBV9 with TRBJ1-4; weak D call: TRBD1 (6 bases). Trimming took off 4 bases at V and 6 bases at J, with 16 bases between the two ends. Germline assignment: CDR1 SGDLS and CDR2 YYNGEE. There are 15 residues in the CDR3. This CDR3 reads CASSSQGYGYEKLFF. CDR3 sequence (DNA): TGTGCCAGCAGCTCGCAGGGGTACGGATATGAAAAACTGTTTTTT.

V gene TRBV11-3 combines with J gene TRBJ2-2; no firm D call. The CDR3 spans 12 residues. Looked up from germline, CDR1 is SGHNT and CDR2 is YENEEA. The V end lost 6 bases, the J end lost 3 bases, and 5 bases lay between the germline ends. CDR3 coding DNA: TGTGCCAGCAGGTCAGACACCGGGGAGCTGTTTTTT. Protein product: CASRSDTGELFF.

The rearrangement links TRBV6-5 to TRBJ2-7; tentatively, D is TRBD1 (5 bases). The germline V gene encodes CDR1 MNHEY and CDR2 SVGAGI. Trimming shortened V by 6 bases and J by 0 bases, and 12 bases separated the two germline ends. CDR3 length equals 14 residues. The CDR3 region is CASRADITSYEQYF. CDR3 bases: TGTGCCAGCAGGGCGGACATAACCTCCTACGAGCAGTACTTC.

This chain uses TRBV9 with TRBJ1-2; D remains ambiguous. Germline V gene sequence: CDR1 SGDLS, CDR2 YYNGEE. CDR3 length: 16 residues. V shed 2 bases and J shed 2 bases, with 16 bases lying between them. As DNA, the CDR3 is TGTGCCAGCAGCGTCACCACAACCACACCGAACTATGGCTACACCTTC. Its translation is CASSVTTTTPNYGYTF.

The chain joins TRBV7-2 to TRBJ1-1; D is perhaps TRBD1 (5 bases). This CDR3 has 14 residues. V shed 7 bases and J shed 1 base, with 13 bases lying between them. Per germline, CDR1 SGHTA and CDR2 FQGNSA. The CDR3 region is CASTPRAQNTEAFF. CDR3 sequence (DNA): TGTGCCAGCACCCCCAGGGCACAGAACACTGAAGCTTTCTTT. Full variable domain (remainder filled in from reference TRBV7-2 and TRBJ1-1): GAGVSQSPSNKVTEKGKDVELRCDPISGHTALYWYRQSLGQGLEFLIYFQGNSAPDKSGLPSDRFSAERTGGSVSTLTIQRTQQEDSAVYLCASTPRAQNTEAFFGQGTRLTVV.

V gene TRBV28 combines with J gene TRBJ2-7, with D perhaps TRBD1 (5 bases). This CDR3 spans 15 amino acids. CDR1 is MDHEN, CDR2 SYDVKM, per germline. Trimming took off 5 bases at V and 2 bases at J, with 16 bases between the two ends. CDR3 sequence reads: CASSTVQDTAYEQYF. CDR3 nucleotide sequence: TGTGCCAGCAGTACCGTCCAGGACACGGCCTACGAGCAGTACTTC.

The chain is built from TRBV5-1 and TRBJ2-5; TRBD2 matches at 9 bases. The J segment lost 5 bases and the V segment lost 0 bases, leaving 5 bases of the junction unmatched. Germline loops: CDR1 SGHRS, CDR2 YFSETQ. CDR3 length equals 15 residues. DNA for the CDR3: TGCGCCAGCAGCTTGGGCCTAGCGGGGTGGGAGACCCAGTACTTC. Residues: CASSLGLAGWETQYF.

This chain links TRBV19 with TRBJ2-1; 13 positions match TRBD2. With 5 bases clipped from V and 8 bases from J, the junction kept 15 bases outside the gene matches. The CDR3 is 18 residues long. CDR1 and CDR2 (germline): LNHDA, SQIVND (reference sequence). CDR3 DNA sequence: TGTGCCAGTAGTCTCCGGACTAGCGGGAGAGGGGGGTCCGATGAGCAGTTCTTC. Residues: CASSLRTSGRGGSDEQFF.

The chain combines TRBV7-9 with TRBJ2-7; maybe TRBD2 (6 bases). Germline V gives CDR1 SEHNR, CDR2 FQNEAQ (reference sequence). V lost 0 bases and J lost 3, with 12 bases in between. This CDR3 comprises 15 residues. The CDR3 sequence: CASSLAMTGLYEQYF. The CDR3 region has the DNA TGTGCCAGCAGCTTAGCGATGACGGGACTCTACGAGCAGTACTTC. The whole variable domain, filled in from reference TRBV7-9 and TRBJ2-7, reads DTGVSQNPRHKITKRGQNVTFRCDPISEHNRLYWYRQTLGQGPEFLTYFQNEAQLEKSRLLSDRFSAERPKGSFSTLEIQRTEQGDSAMYLCASSLAMTGLYEQYFGPGTRLTVT.

This chain connects TRBV30 to TRBJ2-5, with a weak D call TRBD2 (7 bases). Germline lookup yields CDR1 GTSNPN and CDR2 SVGIG (reference sequence). Trimming cost V 1 base and J 4 bases, with 13 bases left between them. CDR3 size: 14 residues. The CDR3 region has the DNA TGTGCCTGGAGTGAAAGAGGGGGGGCAGAGACCCAGTACTTC. The encoded protein is CAWSERGGAETQYF.

This rearrangement joins TRBV10-3 to TRBJ1-1; TRBD1 is a possible D gene (6 bases). The germline CDR1 and CDR2 sequences are ENHRY and SYGVKD. Trimming pared 6 bases from V and 5 bases from J, leaving 16 bases between. The CDR3 is made up of 14 amino acids. CDR3 in DNA: TGTGCCATCAGGGGCGCGGGGGGCATGACTGAAGCTTTCTTT. Translated: CAIRGAGGMTEAFF.

This clone was seen only a few times. This chain connects TRBV9 to TRBJ2-2; 8 bases align to TRBD1. The germline V gene has CDR1 SGDLS and CDR2 YYNGEE. This CDR3 region has 15 residues. The V and J ends lost 2 bases and 2 bases, in that order; junction bases with no gene match: 2. The CDR3 loop is CASSVRGQNTGELFF. The DNA of the CDR3 is TGTGCCAGCAGCGTCAGGGGGCAAAACACCGGGGAGCTGTTTTTT.

This clone was found once. The rearrangement joins TRBV24-1 to TRBJ2-3; weak D call: TRBD2 (6 bases). Trimming stripped 5 bases from V and 0 bases from J, with 8 bases between. The V gene's germline CDR1 is KGHDR and CDR2 SFDVKD. This CDR3 is 14 amino acids long. CDR3 loop: CATSVGGSTDTQYF. Written as DNA, the CDR3 is TGTGCCACCAGTGTGGGAGGAAGCACAGATACGCAGTATTTT.

The chain is built from TRBV7-9 and TRBJ1-5; TRBD1 matches at 7 bases. V dropped 3 bases and J dropped 2; count of bases not matched to a gene: 4. Germline V gene lookup returns CDR1 SEHNR and CDR2 FQNEAQ (reference sequence). The CDR3 consists of 15 residues. The CDR3 reads CASSFSQGGNQPQHF. CDR3 DNA: TGTGCCAGCAGCTTCTCTCAGGGGGGCAATCAGCCCCAGCATTTT.

V usage is TRBV4-1 and J usage is TRBJ2-3; D possibly corresponds to TRBD1 (6 bases). V dropped 0 bases and J dropped 7 bases, with 17 bases sitting between them. In germline, CDR1 is MGHRA, CDR2 YSYEKL. The CDR3 extends over 16 amino acids. Here the CDR3 reads CASSQELGAAENTQYF. CDR3 nucleotide sequence: TGCGCCAGCAGCCAAGAATTGGGGGCGGCTGAAAATACGCAGTATTTT.

The chain uses TRBV11-2 and TRBJ1-5; 7 bases agree with TRBD1. Trimming removed 7 bases from V and 3 bases from J; junction bases left unmatched: 9. The CDR3 has 15 amino acids. CDR1 and CDR2 (germline): SGHAT, FQNNGV. Here the CDR3 reads CASTRWDSVNQPQHF. The CDR3 DNA reads as TGTGCCAGCACCCGTTGGGACAGCGTCAATCAGCCCCAGCATTTT.

This chain links TRBV4-3 with TRBJ2-1, with TRBD2 identical over 8 bases. The CDR3 consists of 19 residues. Germline CDR1 reads LGHNA; CDR2 reads YSLEER. The V gene end was trimmed by 3 bases and the J gene end by 2 bases; junction bases not matched to a gene: 15. The CDR3 sequence is CASSHSWTSSILAYNEQFF. The DNA of the CDR3 is TGCGCCAGCAGCCACAGTTGGACTAGCTCTATCCTCGCCTACAATGAGCAGTTCTTC.

The V and J genes are TRBV5-1 and TRBJ2-1; TRBD1 matches 7 bases. This CDR3 comprises 16 residues. Per the germline V gene, CDR1 is SGHRS and CDR2 is YFSETQ. V gave up 0 bases and J gave up 0 bases; unmatched junction bases: 3. CDR3 loop: CASSLGGQPSYNEQFF. CDR3 DNA: TGCGCCAGCAGCTTGGGGGGACAGCCCTCCTACAATGAGCAGTTCTTC.

CDR3: CASSGEVLLTNTGELFF. CDR3 DNA: TGCGCCAGCAGTGGGGAGGTTCTGCTTACAAACACCGGGGAGCTGTTTTTT. The chain links TRBV10-1 to TRBJ2-2; D is possibly TRBD2 (6 bases). This CDR3 has 17 residues. Trimming removed 4 bases at V and 2 bases at J, with 17 bases between. Germline CDR1 WNHNN, CDR2 SYGVQD (reference sequence).

CDR3 in DNA: TGTGCCAGCAGCTTAGGGGGCCGGGCCGACGCGTTCTCCTACGAGCAGTACTTC. Translated: CASSLGGRADAFSYEQYF. The chain recombines TRBV7-9 with TRBJ2-7; D may be TRBD1 (5 bases). The V gene's germline CDR1 is SEHNR and CDR2 FQNEAQ (reference sequence). The CDR3 spans 18 residues. The ends were cut back, 1 base at V and 0 bases at J, with 19 bases in the middle.

The chain employs TRBV3-1 (or the pseudogene TRBV3-2) and TRBJ1-2; D is ambiguous. Trimming took off 0 bases at V and 8 bases at J, with 16 bases between the two ends. Germline V gene data show CDR1 as LGHDT and CDR2 as YNNKEL (reference sequence). The CDR3 length is 15 residues. In DNA, the CDR3 is TGTGCCAGCAGCCAAGAAGACCGGGAGACGGAAGGCTACACCTTC. It encodes CASSQEDRETEGYTF.

V gene TRBV7-2 combines with J gene TRBJ1-5; possibly TRBD1 for D (6 bases). CDR1 and CDR2 from the germline V gene are SGHTA and FQGNSA. The CDR3 spans 13 residues. Trimming pared 5 bases from V and 7 bases from J, leaving 12 bases between. The CDR3 sequence is CASSGGDKQPQHF. The CDR3 DNA sequence: TGTGCCAGCAGCGGGGGGGACAAACAGCCCCAGCATTTT.

The gene calls are TRBV29-1 and TRBJ1-2; 8 nucleotides match TRBD1. V was clipped by 2 bases and J by 3 bases; unmatched bases: 11. The CDR3 runs 16 residues. Germline loops: CDR1 SQVTM, CDR2 ANQGSEA. The CDR3 DNA reads TGCAGCGTTGAAATTTTTGGACAGGGATATGACTATGGCTACACCTTC. Its translation is CSVEIFGQGYDYGYTF.

The rearrangement joins TRBV6-5 to TRBJ1-1, with a weak D call TRBD1 (5 bases). The CDR3 runs to 13 residues. Germline CDR1 is MNHEY and CDR2 is SVGAGI. The V gene lost 7 bases and the J gene lost 4 bases, with 13 bases spanning the gap. The DNA of the CDR3 is TGTGCCAGCATATTTGGGGGAGGCACTGAAGCTTTCTTT. Its protein product is CASIFGGGTEAFF.

This chain links TRBV28 with TRBJ1-1, with D possibly TRBD1 on 5 matching bases. The CDR3 runs to 15 residues. The germline V gene encodes CDR1 MDHEN and CDR2 SYDVKM. Trimming pared 1 base from V and 1 base from J, leaving 10 bases between. The CDR3 spells CASSLLGLQNTEAFF. The CDR3 DNA reads TGTGCCAGCAGTTTATTGGGACTCCAGAACACTGAAGCTTTCTTT.

The V call is TRBV5-1, the J call TRBJ2-2; 11 bases map to TRBD1. Per germline, CDR1 SGHRS and CDR2 YFSETQ. V lost 3 bases to trimming and J lost 2 bases; unmatched junction nucleotides: 6. This CDR3 comprises 17 residues. The CDR3 DNA follows: TGCGCCAGCAGCTGGGCCGGGACAGGGGGTAACACCGGGGAGCTGTTTTTT. This translates into CASSWAGTGGNTGELFF.

The chain links TRBV11-2 to TRBJ2-1; D uncertain. The V end lost 2 bases, the J end lost 0 bases, and 8 bases lay between the germline ends. Germline V gene lookup returns CDR1 SGHAT and CDR2 FQNNGV. The CDR3 sequence is 15 residues long. As DNA, the CDR3 is TGTGCCAGCAGCTTAACAGTCCGCTCCTACAATGAGCAGTTCTTC. Encoded protein: CASSLTVRSYNEQFF.

This clone has only a few counts. The chain is built from TRBV28 and TRBJ1-5; 7 bases agree with TRBD1. With V trimmed by 4 bases and J by 0 bases, 9 bases remained unmatched. Germline V gene data show CDR1 as MDHEN and CDR2 as SYDVKM. The CDR3 is made up of 17 amino acids. CDR3 residues: CASSSLSDRVSNQPQHF. In DNA, the CDR3 is TGTGCCAGCAGTTCACTATCCGACAGGGTTAGCAATCAGCCCCAGCATTTT.

V gene TRBV7-2 combines with J gene TRBJ2-1, with TRBD2 matching over 7 bases. Trimming at V came to 2 bases and at J to 7 bases, leaving 5 bases not matched to a gene. The germline V gene has CDR1 SGHTA and CDR2 FQGNSA. The CDR3 length is 14 residues. Here the CDR3 DNA reads TGTGCCAGCAGCTTATGGCCCGGGGGGAATGAGCAGTTCTTC. This translates into CASSLWPGGNEQFF.